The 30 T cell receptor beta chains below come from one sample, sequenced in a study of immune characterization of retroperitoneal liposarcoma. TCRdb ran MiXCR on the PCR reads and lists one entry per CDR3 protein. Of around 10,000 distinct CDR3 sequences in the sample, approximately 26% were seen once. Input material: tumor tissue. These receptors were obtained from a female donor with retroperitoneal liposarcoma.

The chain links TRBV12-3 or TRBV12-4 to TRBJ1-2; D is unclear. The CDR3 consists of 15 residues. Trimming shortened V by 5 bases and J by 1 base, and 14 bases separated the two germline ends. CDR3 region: CASSRDGFGNYGYTF. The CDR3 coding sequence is TGTGCCAGCAGTCGAGACGGATTCGGTAACTATGGCTACACCTTC.

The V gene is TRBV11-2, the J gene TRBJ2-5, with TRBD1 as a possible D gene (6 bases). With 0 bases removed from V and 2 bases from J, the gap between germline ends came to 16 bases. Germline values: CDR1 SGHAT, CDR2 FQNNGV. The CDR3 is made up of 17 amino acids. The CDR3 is CASSLDYGDRLQETQYF. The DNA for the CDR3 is TGTGCCAGCAGCTTAGACTACGGAGACAGGCTACAAGAGACCCAGTACTTC.

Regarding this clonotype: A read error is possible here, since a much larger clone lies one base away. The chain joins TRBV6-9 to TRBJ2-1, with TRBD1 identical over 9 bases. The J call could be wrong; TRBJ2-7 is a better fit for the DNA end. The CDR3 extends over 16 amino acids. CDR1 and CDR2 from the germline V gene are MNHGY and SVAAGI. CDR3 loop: CASSALGTGTYNEQYF. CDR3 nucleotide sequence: TGTGCCAGCAGCGCTTTAGGGACAGGGACATACAATGAGCAGTACTTC.

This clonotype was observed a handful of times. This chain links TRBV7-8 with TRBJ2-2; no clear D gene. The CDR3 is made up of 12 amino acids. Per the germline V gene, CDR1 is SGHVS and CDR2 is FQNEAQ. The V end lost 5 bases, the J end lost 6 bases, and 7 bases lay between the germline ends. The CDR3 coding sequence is TGTGCCAGCAGCGGCCGGTCCGGGGAGCTGTTTTTT. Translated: CASSGRSGELFF.

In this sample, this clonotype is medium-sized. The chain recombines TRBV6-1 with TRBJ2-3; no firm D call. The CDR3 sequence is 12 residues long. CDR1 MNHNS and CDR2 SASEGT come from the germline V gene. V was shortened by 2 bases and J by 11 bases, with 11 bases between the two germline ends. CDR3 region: CASSELSPLQYF. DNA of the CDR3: TGTGCCAGCAGTGAATTGTCGCCATTGCAGTATTTT.

CDR3 loop: CASSDLGGTGGTIYF. The CDR3 bases are TGCGCCAGCAGTGACTTGGGGGGCACGGGTGGCACCATATATTTT. The genes are TRBV10-2 and TRBJ1-3; TRBD1 might be the D (6 bases). The CDR3 sequence is 15 residues long. V was shortened by 3 bases and J by 9 bases, with 18 bases between the two germline ends. Per germline, CDR1 WSHSY and CDR2 SAAADI.

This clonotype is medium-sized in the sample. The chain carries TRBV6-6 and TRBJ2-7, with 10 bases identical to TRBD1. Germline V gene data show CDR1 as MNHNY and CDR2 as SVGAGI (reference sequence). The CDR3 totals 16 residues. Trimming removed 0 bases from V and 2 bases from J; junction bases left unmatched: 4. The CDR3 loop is CASSYSGTGATYEQYF. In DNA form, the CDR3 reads TGTGCCAGCAGTTACTCGGGGACAGGGGCCACCTACGAGCAGTACTTC.

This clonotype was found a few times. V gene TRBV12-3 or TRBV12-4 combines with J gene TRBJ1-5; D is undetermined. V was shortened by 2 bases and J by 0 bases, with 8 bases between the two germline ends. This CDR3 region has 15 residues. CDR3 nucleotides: TGTGCCAGCAGTTTATTTGGCATTAGCAATCAGCCCCAGCATTTT. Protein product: CASSLFGISNQPQHF.

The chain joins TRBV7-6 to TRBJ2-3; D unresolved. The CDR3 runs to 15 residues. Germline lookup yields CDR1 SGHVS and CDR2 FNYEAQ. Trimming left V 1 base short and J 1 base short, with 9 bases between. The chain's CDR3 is CASSLGVLGTDTQYF. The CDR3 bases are TGTGCCAGCAGCTTAGGGGTGCTGGGCACAGATACGCAGTATTTT. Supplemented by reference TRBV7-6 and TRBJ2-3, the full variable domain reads GAGVSQSPRYKVTKRGQDVALRCDPISGHVSLYWYRQALGQGPEFLTYFNYEAQQDKSGLPNDRFSAERPEGSISTLTIQRTEQRDSAMYRCASSLGVLGTDTQYFGPGTRLTVL.

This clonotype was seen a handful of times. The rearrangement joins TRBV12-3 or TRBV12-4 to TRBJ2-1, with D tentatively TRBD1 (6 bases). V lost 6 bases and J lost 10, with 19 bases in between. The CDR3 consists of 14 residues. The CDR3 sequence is CASRPSDRPYEQFF. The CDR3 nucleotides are TGTGCCAGCAGACCTTCGGACAGACCCTACGAGCAGTTCTTC.

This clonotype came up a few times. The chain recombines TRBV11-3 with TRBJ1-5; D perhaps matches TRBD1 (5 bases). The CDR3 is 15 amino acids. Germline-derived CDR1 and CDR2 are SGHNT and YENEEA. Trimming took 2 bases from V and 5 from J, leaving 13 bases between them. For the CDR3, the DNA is TGTGCCAGCAGCTTATCCGGGGGGTATGATCAGCCCCAGCATTTT. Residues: CASSLSGGYDQPQHF. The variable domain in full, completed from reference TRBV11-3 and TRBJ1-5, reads EAGVVQSPRYKIIEKKQPVAFWCNPISGHNTLYWYLQNLGQGPELLIRYENEEAVDDSQLPKDRFSAERLKGVDSTLKIQPAELGDSAVYLCASSLSGGYDQPQHFGDGTRLSIL.

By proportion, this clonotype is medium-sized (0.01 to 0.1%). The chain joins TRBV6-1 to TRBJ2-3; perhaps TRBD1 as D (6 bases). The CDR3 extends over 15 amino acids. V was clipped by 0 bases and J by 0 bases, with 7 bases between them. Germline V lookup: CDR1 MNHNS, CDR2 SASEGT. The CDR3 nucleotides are TGTGCCAGCAGTGAAGCAGGGACAAGCACAGATACGCAGTATTTT. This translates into CASSEAGTSTDTQYF.

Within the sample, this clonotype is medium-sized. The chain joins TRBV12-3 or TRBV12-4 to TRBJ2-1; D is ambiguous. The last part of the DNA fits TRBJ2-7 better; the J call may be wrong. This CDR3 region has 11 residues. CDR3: CASSFHYEQYF. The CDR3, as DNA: TGTGCCAGCAGTTTCCACTACGAGCAGTACTTC.

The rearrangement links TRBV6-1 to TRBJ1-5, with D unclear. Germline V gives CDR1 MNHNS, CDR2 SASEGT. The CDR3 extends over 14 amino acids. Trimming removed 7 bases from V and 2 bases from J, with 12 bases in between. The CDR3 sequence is CASTKAGRNQPQHF. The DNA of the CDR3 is TGTGCCAGCACCAAGGCCGGACGCAATCAGCCCCAGCATTTT.

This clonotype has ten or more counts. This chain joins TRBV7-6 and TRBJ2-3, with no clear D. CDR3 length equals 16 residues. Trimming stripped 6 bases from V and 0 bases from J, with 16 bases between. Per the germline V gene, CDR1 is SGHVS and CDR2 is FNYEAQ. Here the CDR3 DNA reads TGTGCCAGCAGTCACCGACCGCCAACCAGCACAGATACGCAGTATTTT. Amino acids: CASSHRPPTSTDTQYF.

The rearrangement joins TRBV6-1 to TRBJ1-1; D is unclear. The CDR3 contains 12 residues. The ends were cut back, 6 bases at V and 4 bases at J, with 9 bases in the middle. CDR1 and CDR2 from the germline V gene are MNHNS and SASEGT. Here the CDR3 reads CASRGMGTEAFF. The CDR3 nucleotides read TGTGCCAGCAGGGGGATGGGCACTGAAGCTTTCTTT.

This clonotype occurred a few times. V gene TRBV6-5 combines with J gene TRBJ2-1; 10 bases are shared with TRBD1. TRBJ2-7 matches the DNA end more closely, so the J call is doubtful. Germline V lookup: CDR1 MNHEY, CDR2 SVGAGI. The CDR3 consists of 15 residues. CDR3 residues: CASRPGQGSGNEQYF. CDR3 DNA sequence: TGTGCCAGCAGGCCGGGACAGGGGAGCGGCAATGAGCAGTACTTC.

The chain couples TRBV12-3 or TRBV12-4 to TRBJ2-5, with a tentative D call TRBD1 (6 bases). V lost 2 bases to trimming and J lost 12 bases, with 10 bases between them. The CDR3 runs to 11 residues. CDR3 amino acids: CASSLSRTEYF. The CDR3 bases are TGTGCCAGCAGTTTAAGCAGGACAGAGTACTTC.

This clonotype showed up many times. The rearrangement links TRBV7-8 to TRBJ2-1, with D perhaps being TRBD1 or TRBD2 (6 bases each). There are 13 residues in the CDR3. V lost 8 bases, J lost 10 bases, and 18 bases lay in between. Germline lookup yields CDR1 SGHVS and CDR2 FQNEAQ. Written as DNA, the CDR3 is TGTGCCAGCGCGGGACACCGTTCCTACGAGCAGTTCTTC. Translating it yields CASAGHRSYEQFF.

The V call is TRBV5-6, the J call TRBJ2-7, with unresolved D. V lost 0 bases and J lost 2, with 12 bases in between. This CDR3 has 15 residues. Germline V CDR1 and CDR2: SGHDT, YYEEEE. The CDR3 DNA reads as TGTGCCAGCAGCTTGGGGGCGCGCCCCACCTACGAGCAGTACTTC. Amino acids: CASSLGARPTYEQYF.

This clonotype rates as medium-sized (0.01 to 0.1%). CDR3 protein: CASSFTGTSDEQFF. The CDR3 DNA sequence: TGTGCCAGCAGTTTCACAGGGACTAGCGATGAGCAGTTCTTC. This chain joins TRBV12-3 or TRBV12-4 and TRBJ2-1, with 10 bases aligning to TRBD2. Trimming cost V 3 bases and J 8 bases; bases outside gene matches: 4. The CDR3 length is 14 residues.

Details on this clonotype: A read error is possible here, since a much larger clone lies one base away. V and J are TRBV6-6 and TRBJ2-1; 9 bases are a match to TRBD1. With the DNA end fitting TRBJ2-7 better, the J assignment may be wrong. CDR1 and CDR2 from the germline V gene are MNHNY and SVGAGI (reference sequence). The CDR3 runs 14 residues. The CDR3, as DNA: TGTGCCAGCAGCCGGACAGGGGCGCGGGATGAGCAGTACTTC. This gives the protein CASSRTGARDEQYF.

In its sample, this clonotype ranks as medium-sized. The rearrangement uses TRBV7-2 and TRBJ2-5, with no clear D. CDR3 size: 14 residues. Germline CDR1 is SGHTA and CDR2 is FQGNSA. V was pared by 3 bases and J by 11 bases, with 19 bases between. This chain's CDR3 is CASSLAKESYEQYF. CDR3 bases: TGTGCCAGCAGCTTGGCGAAGGAGTCCTATGAGCAGTACTTC. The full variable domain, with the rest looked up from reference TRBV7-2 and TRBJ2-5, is GAGVSQSPSNKVTEKGKDVELRCDPISGHTALYWYRQSLGQGLEFLIYFQGNSAPDKSGLPSDRFSAERTGGSVSTLTIQRTQQEDSAVYLCASSLAKESYEQYFGPGTRLLVL.

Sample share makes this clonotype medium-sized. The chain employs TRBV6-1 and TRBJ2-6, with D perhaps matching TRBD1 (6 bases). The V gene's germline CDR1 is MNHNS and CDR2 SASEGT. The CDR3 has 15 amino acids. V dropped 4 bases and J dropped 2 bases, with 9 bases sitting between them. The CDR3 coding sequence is TGTGCCAGCAGTGTACAGGGTGCTGGGGCCAACGTCCTGACTTTC. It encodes CASSVQGAGANVLTF.

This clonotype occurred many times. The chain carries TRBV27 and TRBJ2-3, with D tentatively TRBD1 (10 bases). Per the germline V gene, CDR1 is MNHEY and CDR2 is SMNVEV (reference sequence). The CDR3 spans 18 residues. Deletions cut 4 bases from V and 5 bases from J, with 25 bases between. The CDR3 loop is CASSSPAGGTGVVDTQYF. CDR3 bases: TGTGCCAGCAGTTCCCCCGCGGGGGGGACAGGGGTGGTAGATACGCAGTATTTT.

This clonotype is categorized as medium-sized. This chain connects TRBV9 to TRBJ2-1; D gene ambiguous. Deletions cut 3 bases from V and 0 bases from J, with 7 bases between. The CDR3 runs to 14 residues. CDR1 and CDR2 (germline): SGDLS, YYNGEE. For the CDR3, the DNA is TGTGCCAGCAGCGAGGAGAGCTCCTACAATGAGCAGTTCTTC. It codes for CASSEESSYNEQFF.

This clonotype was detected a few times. The CDR3 region has the DNA TGTGCCAGCAGTCCCGGAGGAAGAACGCTCCGGGGTCCCGGGGAGCTGTTTTTT. Translating gives CASSPGGRTLRGPGELFF. The rearrangement links TRBV12-3 or TRBV12-4 to TRBJ2-2, with D perhaps TRBD2 (5 bases). The CDR3 extends over 18 amino acids. V dropped 5 bases and J dropped 6 bases, with 25 bases sitting between them.

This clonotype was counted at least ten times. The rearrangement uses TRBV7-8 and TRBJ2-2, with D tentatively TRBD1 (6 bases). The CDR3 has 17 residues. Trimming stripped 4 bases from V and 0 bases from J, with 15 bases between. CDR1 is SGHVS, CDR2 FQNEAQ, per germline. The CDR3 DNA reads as TGTGCCAGCAGCTACCTCTCGACAGGAACGAACACCGGGGAGCTGTTTTTT. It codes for CASSYLSTGTNTGELFF.

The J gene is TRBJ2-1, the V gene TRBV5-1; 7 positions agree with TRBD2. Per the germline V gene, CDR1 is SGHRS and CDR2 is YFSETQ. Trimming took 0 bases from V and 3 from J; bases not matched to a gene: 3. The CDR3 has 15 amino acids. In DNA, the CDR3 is TGCGCCAGCAGCTTGGGCACTAGCGTCTACAATGAGCAGTTCTTC. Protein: CASSLGTSVYNEQFF.

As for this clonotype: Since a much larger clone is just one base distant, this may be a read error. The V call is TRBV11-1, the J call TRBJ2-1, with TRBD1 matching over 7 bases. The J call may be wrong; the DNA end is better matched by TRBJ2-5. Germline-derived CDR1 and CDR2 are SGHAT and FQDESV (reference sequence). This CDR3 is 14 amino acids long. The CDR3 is CANSRRGPWETQYF. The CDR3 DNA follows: TGTGCCAACAGCAGAAGGGGGCCTTGGGAGACCCAGTACTTC.